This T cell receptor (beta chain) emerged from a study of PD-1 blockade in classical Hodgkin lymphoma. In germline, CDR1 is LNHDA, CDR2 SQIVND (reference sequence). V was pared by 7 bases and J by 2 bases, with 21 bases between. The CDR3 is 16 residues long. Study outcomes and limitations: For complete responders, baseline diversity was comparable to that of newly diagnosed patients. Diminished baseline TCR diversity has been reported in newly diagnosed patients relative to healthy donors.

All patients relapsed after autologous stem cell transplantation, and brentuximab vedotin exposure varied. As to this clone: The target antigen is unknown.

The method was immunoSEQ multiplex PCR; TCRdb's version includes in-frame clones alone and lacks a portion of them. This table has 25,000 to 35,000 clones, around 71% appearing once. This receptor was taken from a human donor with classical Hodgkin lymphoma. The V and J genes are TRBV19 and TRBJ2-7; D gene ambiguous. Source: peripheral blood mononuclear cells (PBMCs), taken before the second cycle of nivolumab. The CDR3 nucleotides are TGTGCCAGTACCTCTCGCTGGGCCAGGATTCCCTACGAGCAGTACTTC. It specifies CASTSRWARIPYEQYF.